This paragraph covers one TCR beta chain sequence. The antigen remains undetermined. V lost 0 bases, J lost 0 bases, and 12 bases lay in between. Germline V lookup: CDR1 MNHNY, CDR2 SVGAGI (reference sequence). The CDR3 has 16 residues. This record comes from a study of shared clonotypes between healthy human individuals. Study-level findings and limits: Sharing across a few donors was seen in 4% to 6.5% of naive CD4 clonotypes. Few donors restricted represented genetic and exposure-history diversity.

Every immunoSEQ plate was one replicate of a subset's evenly spread DNA. Using immunoSEQ multiplex PCR, the repertoire was profiled, and TCRdb retains in-frame clones only, with some absent. Found here are about 2.3 million clones, 85% to 95% of them singletons; the top ten hold 0.37%. Investigators divided CD4+ cells into CD45RA+ naive and CD45RA-negative memory subsets. The specimen was naive CD4+ T cells from PBMCs. Indicated subset: CD45RA+ positively selected. This chain connects TRBV6-6 to TRBJ2-7, with D possibly matching TRBD2 (6 bases). The TCR was taken from a man between 18 and 35 years old in good health. Some clones in this sample may be carry-over from other donors' samples. The CDR3 sequence is CASSYSGGKVSYEQYF. CDR3 nucleotide sequence: TGTGCCAGCAGTTACTCGGGCGGGAAAGTCTCCTACGAGCAGTACTTC.